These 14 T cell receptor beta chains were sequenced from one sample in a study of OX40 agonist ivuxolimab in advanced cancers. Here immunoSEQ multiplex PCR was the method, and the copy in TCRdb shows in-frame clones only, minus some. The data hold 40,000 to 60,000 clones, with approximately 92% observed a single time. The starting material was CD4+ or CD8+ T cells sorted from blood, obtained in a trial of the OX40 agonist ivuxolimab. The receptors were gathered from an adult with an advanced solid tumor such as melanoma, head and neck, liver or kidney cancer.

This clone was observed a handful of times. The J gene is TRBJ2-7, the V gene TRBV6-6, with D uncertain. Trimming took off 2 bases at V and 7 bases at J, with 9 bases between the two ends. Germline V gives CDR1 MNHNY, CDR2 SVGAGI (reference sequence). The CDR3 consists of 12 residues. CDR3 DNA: TGTGCCAGCAGTTACGCCCTAATTGAGCAGTACTTC. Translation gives CASSYALIEQYF.

The CDR3 loop is CASSTRTAGTEAFF. The CDR3 DNA is TGTGCCAGCAGCACAAGGACAGCCGGGACTGAAGCTTTCTTT. This chain links TRBV7-9 with TRBJ1-1; possibly TRBD1 for D (6 bases). The CDR3 is made up of 14 amino acids. V lost 5 bases and J 5 bases, leaving 15 bases between the germline ends. Germline values: CDR1 SEHNR, CDR2 FQNEAQ (reference sequence). Combining the CDR3 with reference TRBV7-9 and TRBJ1-1 gives the whole variable domain DTGVSQNPRHKITKRGQNVTFRCDPISEHNRLYWYRQTLGQGPEFLTYFQNEAQLEKSRLLSDRFSAERPKGSFSTLEIQRTEQGDSAMYLCASSTRTAGTEAFFGQGTRLTVV.

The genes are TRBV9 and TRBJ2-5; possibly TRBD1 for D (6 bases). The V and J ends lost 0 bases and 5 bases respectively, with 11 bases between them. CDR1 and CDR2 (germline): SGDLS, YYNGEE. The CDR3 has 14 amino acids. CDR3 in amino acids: CASSVEGVSETQYF. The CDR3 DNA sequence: TGTGCCAGCAGCGTAGAGGGGGTCTCGGAGACCCAGTACTTC.

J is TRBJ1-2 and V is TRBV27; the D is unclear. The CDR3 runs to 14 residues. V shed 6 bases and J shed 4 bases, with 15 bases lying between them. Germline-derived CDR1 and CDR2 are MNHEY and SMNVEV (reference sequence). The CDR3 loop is CASRDSGRFYGYTF. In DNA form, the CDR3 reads TGTGCCAGCAGAGATTCAGGACGGTTCTATGGCTACACCTTC.

The DNA for the CDR3 is TGTGCCAGCGGCTATAGGTACGGACAGGGGGCCCGTGAGCAGTACTTC. Amino acids: CASGYRYGQGAREQYF. The chain employs TRBV5-4 and TRBJ2-7, with 11 bases that match TRBD1. The CDR3 extends over 16 amino acids. After removal of 7 bases from V and 7 bases from J, the junction contained 16 bases not matched to a gene. In germline, CDR1 is SGHNT, CDR2 YYREEE (reference sequence).

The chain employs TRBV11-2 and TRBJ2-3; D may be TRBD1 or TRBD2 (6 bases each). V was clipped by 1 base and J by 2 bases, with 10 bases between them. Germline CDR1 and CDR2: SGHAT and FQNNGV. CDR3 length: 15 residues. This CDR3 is CASSLVRGATDTQYF. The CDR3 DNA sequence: TGTGCCAGCAGCTTAGTTAGGGGGGCCACAGATACGCAGTATTTT.

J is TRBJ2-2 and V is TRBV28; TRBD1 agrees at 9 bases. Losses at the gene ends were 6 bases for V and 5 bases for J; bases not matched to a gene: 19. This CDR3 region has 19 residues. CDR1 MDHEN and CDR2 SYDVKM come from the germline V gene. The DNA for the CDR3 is TGTGCCAGCAGCCCGAGGACAGGGGTGTACGCCGGGGGTACCGGGGAGCTGTTTTTT. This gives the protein CASSPRTGVYAGGTGELFF. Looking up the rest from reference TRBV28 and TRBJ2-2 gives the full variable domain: DVKVTQSSRYLVKRTGEKVFLECVQDMDHENMFWYRQDPGLGLRLIYFSYDVKMKEKGDIPEGYSVSREKKERFSLILESASTNQTSMYLCASSPRTGVYAGGTGELFFGEGSRLTVL.

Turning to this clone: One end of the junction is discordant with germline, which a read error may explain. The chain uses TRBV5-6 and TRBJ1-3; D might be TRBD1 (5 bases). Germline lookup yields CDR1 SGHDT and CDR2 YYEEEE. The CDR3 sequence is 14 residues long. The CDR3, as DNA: TGTGCCAGCACGACGTCGAGATTGGGGGATTACGGCTTTTTT. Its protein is CASTTSRLGDYGFF.

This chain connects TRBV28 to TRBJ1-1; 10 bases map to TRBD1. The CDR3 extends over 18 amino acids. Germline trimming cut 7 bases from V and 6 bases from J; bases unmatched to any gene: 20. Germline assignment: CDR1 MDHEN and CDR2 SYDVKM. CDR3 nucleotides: TGTGCCAGCATGTCTCCCCGGGACAGGGGATTTTTGAGCGCTGAAGCTTTCTTT. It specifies CASMSPRDRGFLSAEAFF. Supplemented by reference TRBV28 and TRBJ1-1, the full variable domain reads DVKVTQSSRYLVKRTGEKVFLECVQDMDHENMFWYRQDPGLGLRLIYFSYDVKMKEKGDIPEGYSVSREKKERFSLILESASTNQTSMYLCASMSPRDRGFLSAEAFFGQGTRLTVV.

CDR3: CASSDRGQPSSYNEQFF. CDR3 sequence (DNA): TGCGCCAGTTCCGACAGGGGCCAACCGAGCTCCTACAATGAGCAGTTCTTC. V gene TRBV4-1 combines with J gene TRBJ2-1, with 8 positions matching TRBD1. The CDR3 has 17 amino acids. V was pared by 9 bases and J by 0 bases, with 13 bases of the junction left unmatched. Germline-derived CDR1 and CDR2 are MGHRA and YSYEKL.

The CDR3 sequence is CASSDGDNSYEQYF. The CDR3 DNA is TGTGCCAGCAGCGACGGGGACAACTCCTACGAGCAGTACTTC. The V and J genes are TRBV28 and TRBJ2-7, with a possible D match to TRBD1 (6 bases). The CDR3 has 14 amino acids. Germline V gene data show CDR1 as MDHEN and CDR2 as SYDVKM. The V end lost 6 bases, the J end lost 0 bases, and 12 bases lay between the germline ends.

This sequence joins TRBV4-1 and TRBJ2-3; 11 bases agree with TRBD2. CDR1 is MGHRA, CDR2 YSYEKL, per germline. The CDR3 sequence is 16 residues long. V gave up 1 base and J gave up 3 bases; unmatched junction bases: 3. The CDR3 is CASSQATSGRTDTQYF. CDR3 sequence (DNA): TGCGCCAGCAGCCAAGCCACTAGCGGGAGAACAGATACGCAGTATTTT.

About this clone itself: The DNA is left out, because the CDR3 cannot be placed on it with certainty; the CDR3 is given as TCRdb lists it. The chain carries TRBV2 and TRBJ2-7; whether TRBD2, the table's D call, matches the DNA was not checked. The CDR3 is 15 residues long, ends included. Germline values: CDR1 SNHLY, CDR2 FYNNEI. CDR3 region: CASSTSGGPVYEQYF.

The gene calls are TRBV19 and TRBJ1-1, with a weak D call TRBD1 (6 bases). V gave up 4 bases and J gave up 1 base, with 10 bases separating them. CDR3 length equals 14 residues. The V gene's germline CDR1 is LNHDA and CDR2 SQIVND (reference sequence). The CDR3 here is CASSSATGNTEAFF. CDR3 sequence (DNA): TGTGCCAGTAGTAGCGCGACAGGGAACACTGAAGCTTTCTTT.